A selection of T cell receptor beta chains follows, all from one sample in a study of blood T cell repertoires in COVID-19. Assay used: immunoSEQ multiplex PCR; TCRdb lists only in-frame clones, some missing. The sample includes under 200,000 clones, around 80% of them seen just once. Material for sequencing was PBMCs or T cells enriched from blood (not recorded which). All receptors derive from a woman between 45 and 60 years old in a cohort exposed to, infected with or recovered from COVID-19 (not recorded which). The CDR3 runs from the conserved cysteine through the conserved F or W. The D gene is left open where the match is weak. Not all rows give a size; the values are once, few, many and, for expanded clones, a class.

cdr3_aa,cdr3_nt,d_call,v_call,clone_size,j_call
CASSYQPGQGVEGYTF,TGTGCCAGCAGTTACCAACCGGGACAGGGGGTTGAGGGCTACACCTTC,TRBD1,TRBV6-5,NA,TRBJ1-2
CASSQLAGGYEQYF,TGTGCCAGTAGCCAACTAGCGGGAGGTTACGAGCAGTACTTC,TRBD2,TRBV19,NA,TRBJ2-7
CASSEGLDTEAFF,TGTGCCAGCAGTGAAGGTCTTGACACTGAAGCTTTCTTT,NA,TRBV6-1,once,TRBJ1-1
CASSVGGDGVGELFF,TGTGCCAGCAGCGTAGGCGGGGACGGCGTCGGGGAGCTGTTTTTT,NA,TRBV9,NA,TRBJ2-2
CASSLGENTEAFF,TGTGCCAGCTCTCTAGGCGAAAACACTGAAGCTTTCTTT,NA,TRBV19,NA,TRBJ1-1
CASSPGFGSEAFF,TGTGCCAGCAGCCCGGGGTTCGGAAGTGAAGCTTTCTTT,NA,TRBV9,few,TRBJ1-1
CATSDRDRGPDTQYF,TGTGCCACCAGTGATAGGGACAGGGGTCCAGATACGCAGTATTTT,TRBD1,TRBV24-1,NA,TRBJ2-3
CASSRTSGTGMDEQFF,TGTGCCAGTAGTAGAACTTCCGGGACAGGGATGGATGAGCAGTTCTTC,TRBD1,TRBV19,NA,TRBJ2-1
CAWKSGDISNYGYTF,TGTGCCTGGAAATCTGGGGACATTTCTAACTATGGCTACACCTTC,NA,TRBV30,NA,TRBJ1-2
CASSQVTDIRISPLHF,TGTGCCAGCAGCCAAGTAACGGACATCCGTATTTCACCCCTCCACTTT,NA,TRBV3-1/TRBV3-2,NA,TRBJ1-6
CASSTDRGTGNTIYF,TGTGCCAGCAGCACCGACAGGGGTACTGGAAACACCATATATTTT,TRBD1,TRBV7-2,many,TRBJ1-3
CASSRGHNQPQHF,TGTGCCAGCAGCAGGGGGCACAATCAGCCCCAGCATTTT,TRBD1,TRBV12-3/TRBV12-4,NA,TRBJ1-5
CASSLRARGGYTF,TGTGCCAGCAGCCTCCGGGCCCGGGGAGGCTACACCTTC,NA,TRBV28,NA,TRBJ1-2
CSVEATTNTGELFF,TGCAGCGTTGAAGCCACTACGAACACCGGGGAGCTGTTTTTT,NA,TRBV29-1,NA,TRBJ2-2
CASSIAPVTRKDEQFF,TGTGCCAGTAGTATAGCCCCGGTCACTAGGAAAGATGAGCAGTTCTTC,NA,TRBV19,NA,TRBJ2-1
CATEAGGRQPQHF,TGTGCCACGGAGGCAGGGGGCCGTCAGCCCCAGCATTTT,TRBD1,TRBV19,NA,TRBJ1-5
CASSEGAGVMTGELFF,TGTGCCAGCTCGGAGGGAGCGGGAGTGATGACCGGGGAGCTGTTTTTT,TRBD2,TRBV11-3,NA,TRBJ2-2
CASSQTGVGNQPQHF,TGTGCCAGCAGCCAGACAGGGGTGGGCAATCAGCCCCAGCATTTT,TRBD1,TRBV3-1/TRBV3-2,NA,TRBJ1-5
CASSLEGVYNEQFF,TGTGCCAGCAGTCTAGAGGGTGTCTACAATGAGCAGTTCTTC,NA,TRBV7-2,NA,TRBJ2-1
CARSLAGGRDEQFF,TGTGCCAGGAGCCTAGCGGGAGGGCGGGATGAGCAGTTCTTC,NA,TRBV21-1,NA,TRBJ2-1
CASSKADPGLAGPLTYNEQFF,TGTGCCAGCAGCAAAGCCGACCCGGGACTAGCGGGACCGTTGACCTACAATGAGCAGTTCTTC,NA,TRBV21-1,NA,TRBJ2-1
CASSEPRTQFYGYTF,TGCGCCAGCAGTGAACCACGGACACAGTTCTATGGCTACACCTTC,NA,TRBV10-1,NA,TRBJ1-2
CASSVAGDANEQYF,TGTGCCAGCAGCGTAGCGGGAGACGCCAACGAGCAGTACTTC,TRBD2,TRBV3-1/TRBV3-2,NA,TRBJ2-7
CASSLASTGMRGIQYF,TGTGCCAGCAGCTTAGCGTCGACAGGGATGAGGGGCATTCAGTACTTC,TRBD1,TRBV7-2,NA,TRBJ2-4
CASSRLMGTPNEKLFF,TGTGCCAGCAGTCGGCTGATGGGGACACCTAATGAAAAACTGTTTTTT,NA,TRBV9,NA,TRBJ1-4
CASSQAGEGNTEAFF,TGTGCCAGCAGCCAAGCAGGGGAGGGGAACACTGAAGCTTTCTTT,NA,TRBV4-2,NA,TRBJ1-1
CASSPGGQPTDTQYF,TGTGCCAGCAGCCCGGGGGGCCAGCCCACAGATACGCAGTATTTT,NA,TRBV11-3,NA,TRBJ2-3
CAISGRLAGGQDTQYF,TGTGCCATCAGTGGCCGACTAGCGGGGGGGCAAGATACGCAGTATTTT,TRBD2,TRBV10-3,NA,TRBJ2-3
CASSIPTGLYEQYF,TGTGCCAGCAGCATCCCGACAGGACTCTACGAGCAGTACTTC,NA,TRBV5-6,NA,TRBJ2-7
CASSYSEQFYGYTF,TGTGCCAGCAGTTACTCAGAACAGTTCTATGGCTACACCTTC,NA,TRBV6-2/TRBV6-3,NA,TRBJ1-2
CASSPGNEGEKLFF,TGTGCCAGCAGTCCAGGCAACGAGGGTGAAAAACTGTTTTTT,NA,TRBV7-9,once,TRBJ1-4
CASSSRDRASPDNEKLFF,TGTGCCAGCAGCAGCCGGGACAGGGCTTCCCCCGATAATGAAAAACTGTTTTTT,TRBD1,TRBV9,NA,TRBJ1-4
CASSQPLTGTFSTEAFF,TGTGCCAGCAGCCAGCCCCTGACAGGGACTTTTAGCACTGAAGCTTTCTTT,TRBD1,TRBV7-9,NA,TRBJ1-1
CASSELPGEQFF,TGTGCCAGCAGTGAGTTGCCCGGTGAGCAGTTCTTC,NA,TRBV6-1,few,TRBJ2-1
CASGREEGQAEAFF,TGTGCCAGCGGCCGGGAAGAGGGTCAGGCTGAAGCTTTCTTT,NA,TRBV28,NA,TRBJ1-1
CASSPQGAEQYF,TGTGCCAGCTCACCACAGGGGGCCGAGCAGTACTTC,TRBD1,TRBV18,NA,TRBJ2-7
CASSPASAQETQYF,TGTGCCAGCAGTCCTGCTAGCGCACAAGAGACCCAGTACTTC,NA,TRBV28,once,TRBJ2-5
CASTRLGEAYQETQYF,TGTGCCAGCACCCGACTAGGGGAGGCCTACCAAGAGACCCAGTACTTC,NA,TRBV2,NA,TRBJ2-5
CASSFESRGEPGELFF,TGTGCCAGCAGCTTCGAATCGCGGGGAGAACCCGGGGAGCTGTTTTTT,NA,TRBV7-6,NA,TRBJ2-2
CASSPPSGTYQETQYF,TGTGCCAGCAGCCCCCCCAGCGGGACCTACCAAGAGACCCAGTACTTC,TRBD2,TRBV7-3,few,TRBJ2-5